The clone carrying this TCR beta chain was observed at least ten times. Its target is unknown. This entry belongs to a study of T-cell reconstitution after alpha-beta-depleted transplantation in children. Study-wide points: At around two months after transplant, the alpha-beta T cells were reportedly derived from several hundred expanded clones that came from non-depleted graft cells.

In germline, CDR1 is MNHNS, CDR2 SASEGT. V was cut by 8 bases and J by 1 base, with 18 bases left in between. The CDR3 has 16 amino acids. Unique molecular identifiers were used to barcode this TCRbeta library. TCRdb recomputed calls from the PCR reads with MiXCR, one row per CDR3 protein. The top ten clones hold about 0.79% of a sample with hundreds of thousands of distinct CDR3 sequences, around 13% of them seen once. V usage is TRBV6-1 and J usage is TRBJ1-5, with D tentatively TRBD1 (5 bases). Source: PBMCs, taken before TCRalphabeta/CD19-depleted stem cell transplant. The TCR was taken from a girl aged 2-10 years with congenital amegakaryocytic thrombocytopenia, due to receive a stem cell transplant. The CDR3 loop reads CASGSLPGVSNQPQHF. CDR3 DNA sequence: TGTGCCAGCGGCTCGCTTCCGGGGGTAAGCAATCAGCCCCAGCATTTT.